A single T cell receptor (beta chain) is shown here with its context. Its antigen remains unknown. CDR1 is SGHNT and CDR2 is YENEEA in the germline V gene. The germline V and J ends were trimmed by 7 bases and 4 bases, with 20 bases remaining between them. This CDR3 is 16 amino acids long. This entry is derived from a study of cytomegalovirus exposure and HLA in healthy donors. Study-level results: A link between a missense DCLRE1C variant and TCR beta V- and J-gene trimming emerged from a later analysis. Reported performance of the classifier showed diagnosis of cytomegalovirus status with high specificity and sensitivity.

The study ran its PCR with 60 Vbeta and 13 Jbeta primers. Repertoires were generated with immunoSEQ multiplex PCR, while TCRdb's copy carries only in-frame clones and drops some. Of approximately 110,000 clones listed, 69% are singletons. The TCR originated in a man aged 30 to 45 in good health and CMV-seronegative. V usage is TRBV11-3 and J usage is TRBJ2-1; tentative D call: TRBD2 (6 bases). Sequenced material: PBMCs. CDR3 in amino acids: CASTQTRGNTYNEQFF. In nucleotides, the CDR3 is TGTGCCAGCACCCAAACCCGGGGGAATACTTACAATGAGCAGTTCTTC.